Shown below are 18 T cell receptor beta chains from a single sample sequenced in a study of post-analysis software for immune sequencing data. Antigens of these TCRs are unknown. cDNA libraries of TCR beta carried unique molecular identifiers. TCRdb recomputed calls from the PCR reads with MiXCR, one row per CDR3 protein. Here the sample spans approximately 630,000 distinct CDR3 sequences, roughly three fifths being singletons. The study's findings and limits: Included in a set of roughly five TRBV segments more frequent in patients than controls were TRBV5-6, TRBV5-1 and TRBV20-1.

Sequencing input: blood. The receptors come from a girl aged 2 to 9 with multiple sclerosis.

The chain combines TRBV25-1 with TRBJ2-1; D is possibly TRBD2 (6 bases). The CDR3 contains 12 residues. Germline assignment: CDR1 MGHDK and CDR2 SYGVNS. V lost 10 bases and J 7 bases, leaving 14 bases between the germline ends. CDR3 sequence: CATRLGWNEQFF. CDR3 DNA: TGTGCCACCAGACTAGGGTGGAATGAGCAGTTCTTC.

The rearrangement uses TRBV6-5 and TRBJ2-2; possible D gene TRBD2, 6 bases. Deletions cut 5 bases from V and 6 bases from J, with 10 bases between. CDR3 length equals 13 residues. CDR1 is MNHEY, CDR2 SVGAGI, per germline. CDR3 in amino acids: CASSITGAGELFF. The CDR3 nucleotides read TGTGCCAGCAGTATTACGGGGGCCGGGGAGCTGTTTTTT.

The chain recombines TRBV25-1 with TRBJ1-1; the D gene is possibly TRBD1 (6 bases). V lost 5 bases and J 10 bases, leaving 29 bases between the germline ends. CDR3 length: 17 residues. The germline CDR1 and CDR2 sequences are MGHDK and SYGVNS. The CDR3 DNA reads TGTGCCAGCAGTCCCACTCAGTCAGGGGCGAGGCGAGTATTAGCTTTCTTT. It specifies CASSPTQSGARRVLAFF.

This clonotype was observed a few times. The chain carries TRBV28 and TRBJ1-2, with TRBD1 as a possible D gene (5 bases). The CDR3 length is 15 residues. The V gene lost 8 bases and the J gene lost 4 bases, with 20 bases spanning the gap. Germline V CDR1 and CDR2: MDHEN, SYDVKM. CDR3 nucleotide sequence: TGTGCCAGCTCCTCGGGGCACGGAACTTCCTATGGCTACACCTTC. Its protein is CASSSGHGTSYGYTF.

The chain couples TRBV5-1 to TRBJ2-1; D gene ambiguous. The CDR3 totals 13 residues. With 4 bases removed from V and 10 bases from J, the gap between germline ends came to 15 bases. Germline values: CDR1 SGHRS, CDR2 YFSETQ. The chain's CDR3 is CASSLGSSYEQFF. CDR3 bases: TGCGCCAGCAGCCTCGGATCATCCTACGAGCAGTTCTTC.

V is TRBV24-1 and J is TRBJ2-5; 8 bases are a match to TRBD1. V dropped 5 bases and J dropped 5; count of bases not matched to a gene: 0. Germline loops: CDR1 KGHDR, CDR2 SFDVKD. The CDR3 runs 12 residues. CDR3 protein: CATSGTGETQYF. CDR3 coding DNA: TGTGCCACCAGTGGGACAGGGGAGACCCAGTACTTC.

The rearrangement uses TRBV7-6 and TRBJ1-1; D gene unclear. The CDR3 is 14 amino acids. Germline CDR1 is SGHVS and CDR2 is FNYEAQ. Trimming cost V 7 bases and J 2 bases, with 14 bases left between them. CDR3 region: CASTFSDANTEAFF. In nucleotides, the CDR3 is TGTGCCAGCACCTTTTCGGATGCTAACACTGAAGCTTTCTTT.

The chain uses TRBV6-2 or TRBV6-3 and TRBJ1-4; 8 bases agree with TRBD1. The CDR3 length is 17 residues. The J segment lost 0 bases and the V segment lost 5 bases, leaving 8 bases of the junction unmatched. Germline V gene sequence: CDR1 MNHEY, CDR2 SVGEGT. The CDR3 here is CASSRPGQGTTNEKLFF. As DNA, the CDR3 is TGTGCCAGCAGTCGTCCTGGACAGGGAACAACTAATGAAAAACTGTTTTTT.

CDR3 sequence reads: CSAAEGQGYGYTF. The CDR3 DNA follows: TGCAGTGCTGCAGAGGGACAGGGATATGGCTACACCTTC. The chain is built from TRBV20-1 and TRBJ1-2, with 9 bases that match TRBD1. The CDR3 spans 13 residues. Germline V gene data show CDR1 as DFQATT and CDR2 as SNEGSKA (reference sequence). The J segment lost 5 bases and the V segment lost 5 bases, leaving 6 bases of the junction unmatched.

This clonotype has a single count. The chain links TRBV4-3 to TRBJ2-6; no clear D. The CDR3 has 13 amino acids. CDR1 is LGHNA and CDR2 is YSLEER in the germline V gene. V was pared by 0 bases and J by 9 bases, with 6 bases between. The CDR3 reads CASSQEWGNVLTF. In DNA form, the CDR3 reads TGCGCCAGCAGCCAAGAATGGGGCAACGTCCTGACTTTC.

The count of this clonotype is one. The V call is TRBV7-9, the J call TRBJ2-5; TRBD1 is a possible D gene (6 bases). The CDR3 is 13 amino acids. V lost 4 bases and J lost 7, with 13 bases in between. The germline gives CDR1 SEHNR, CDR2 FQNEAQ (reference sequence). The CDR3 reads CASSSGALGTQYF. The CDR3 DNA follows: TGTGCCAGCAGCTCAGGGGCCCTCGGGACCCAGTACTTC.

In regard to this clonotype: One junction end disagrees with the germline gene, perhaps due to a read error. CDR3 bases: TGCGCCAGCAAAAACCCCGGGACAGGGAAAGAGACCCAGTACTTC. This sequence encodes CASKNPGTGKETQYF. V is TRBV6-2 or TRBV6-3 and J is TRBJ2-7; TRBD1 matches 9 bases. The J call may be incorrect, as the DNA end agrees better with TRBJ2-5. The CDR3 runs to 15 residues. Germline values: CDR1 MNHEY, CDR2 SVGEGT.

This sequence joins TRBV27 and TRBJ1-3; D is unclear. This CDR3 comprises 15 residues. Trimming shortened V by 0 bases and J by 0 bases, and 6 bases separated the two germline ends. Germline CDR1 is MNHEY and CDR2 is SMNVEV (reference sequence). CDR3 loop: CASSLSPSSGNTIYF. In DNA, the CDR3 is TGTGCCAGCAGTTTATCCCCAAGCTCTGGAAACACCATATATTTT.

This chain uses TRBV20-1 with TRBJ1-5; tentatively, D is TRBD1 (6 bases). CDR1 is DFQATT and CDR2 is SNEGSKA in the germline V gene (reference sequence). There are 13 residues in the CDR3. The V end lost 5 bases, the J end lost 7 bases, and 15 bases lay between the germline ends. CDR3: CSAPGHEGQPQHF. The CDR3 coding sequence is TGCAGTGCTCCGGGACACGAGGGGCAGCCCCAGCATTTT.

The gene calls are TRBV11-1 and TRBJ2-1; no definite D call. This CDR3 is built from 13 residues. V was pared by 2 bases and J by 2 bases, with 4 bases between. Germline V CDR1 and CDR2: SGHAT, FQDESV (reference sequence). The CDR3 DNA reads TGTGCCAGCAGCTTAAGGGCCTACAATGAGCAGTTCTTC. It translates to CASSLRAYNEQFF.

This clonotype has more than one count but fewer than ten. The chain employs TRBV29-1 and TRBJ2-1; 8 nucleotides match TRBD1. Trimming cost V 7 bases and J 1 base; bases outside gene matches: 6. Germline V gene data show CDR1 as SQVTM and CDR2 as ANQGSEA. This CDR3 has 14 amino acids. The chain's CDR3 is CSARTGKSYNEQFF. The CDR3 DNA sequence: TGCAGCGCAAGGACAGGGAAGTCCTACAATGAGCAGTTCTTC.

In this sample, this clonotype turned up a few times. The chain carries TRBV7-2 and TRBJ2-1, with D perhaps TRBD1 (6 bases). Trimming took 6 bases from V and 2 from J, leaving 14 bases between them. CDR1 is SGHTA and CDR2 is FQGNSA in the germline V gene. This CDR3 is 15 amino acids long. CDR3 loop: CASRQGGKAYNEQFF. CDR3 DNA sequence: TGTGCCAGCAGGCAAGGGGGTAAAGCCTACAATGAGCAGTTCTTC.

The gene calls are TRBV20-1 and TRBJ1-3; D may be TRBD1 (5 bases). CDR3 length: 14 amino acids. The V end lost 1 base, the J end lost 4 bases, and 11 bases lay between the germline ends. The germline gives CDR1 DFQATT, CDR2 SNEGSKA (reference sequence). The CDR3 region has the DNA TGCAGTGCTAGAGCGGGCAGGGCCGGAAACACCATATATTTT. It encodes CSARAGRAGNTIYF.